The 26 T cell receptor beta chains below come from one sample, sequenced in a study of beta chain features in type 1 diabetes. Reverse transcription of all isolated RNA meant that expressed TCRB transcripts were sequenced. TCRdb keeps only in-frame clones here, not all; method: immunoSEQ multiplex PCR. In the table there are about 110,000 clones, around 40% of which are singletons. Sequencing was done on a sample of stem cell memory CD4+ T cells from blood. The receptor set was obtained from a woman aged 18-29 years in good health.

This clone was seen more than once but under ten times. V gene TRBV5-1 combines with J gene TRBJ1-1; 8 positions match TRBD1. CDR3 length: 15 residues. V gave up 4 bases and J gave up 1 base; unmatched junction bases: 6. Germline V CDR1 and CDR2: SGHRS, YFSETQ. The CDR3 loop reads CASSHRQGPNTEAFF. The DNA for the CDR3 is TGCGCCAGCAGCCATAGACAGGGGCCGAACACTGAAGCTTTCTTT.

V usage is TRBV13 and J usage is TRBJ1-1; D remains ambiguous. The V end lost 0 bases, the J end lost 9 bases, and 11 bases lay between the germline ends. This CDR3 spans 13 amino acids. The germline gives CDR1 PRHDT, CDR2 FYEKMQ (reference sequence). The CDR3 DNA reads TGTGCCAGCAGCTTAGGATCGTATCGTCAAGCTTTCTTT. It yields the protein CASSLGSYRQAFF. The full variable domain, with the rest looked up from reference TRBV13 and TRBJ1-1, is AAGVIQSPRHLIKEKRETATLKCYPIPRHDTVYWYQQGPGQDPQFLISFYEKMQSDKGSIPDRFSAQQFSDYHSELNMSSLELGDSALYFCASSLGSYRQAFFGQGTRLTVV.

The chain recombines TRBV5-4 with TRBJ1-1; D unresolved. The CDR3 has 13 amino acids. V was clipped by 4 bases and J by 1 base, with 8 bases between them. Per germline, CDR1 SGHNT and CDR2 YYREEE (reference sequence). The CDR3 spells CASSTRSNTEAFF. CDR3 in DNA: TGTGCCAGCAGCACCAGATCGAACACTGAAGCTTTCTTT.

J is TRBJ1-1 and V is TRBV11-1; tentatively, D is TRBD1 (5 bases). The CDR3 length is 15 residues. The germline V gene encodes CDR1 SGHAT and CDR2 FQDESV (reference sequence). V lost 6 bases and J lost 0, with 14 bases in between. CDR3 sequence (DNA): TGTGCCAGCAGTGACGGGGGACCCTTGAACACTGAAGCTTTCTTT. Translated, it gives CASSDGGPLNTEAFF. The full variable domain, completed using reference TRBV11-1 and TRBJ1-1, is EAEVAQSPRYKITEKSQAVAFWCDPISGHATLYWYRQILGQGPELLVQFQDESVVDDSQLPKDRFSAERLKGVDSTLKIQPAELGDSAMYLCASSDGGPLNTEAFFGQGTRLTVV.

This chain connects TRBV6-6 to TRBJ1-2, with 8 bases matching TRBD1. The CDR3 runs 13 residues. Trimming at V came to 4 bases and at J to 2 bases, leaving 0 bases not matched to a gene. Germline CDR1 and CDR2: MNHNY and SVGAGI (reference sequence). For the CDR3, the DNA is TGTGCCAGCAGTTGGGACAGGAACTATGGCTACACCTTC. Its translation is CASSWDRNYGYTF.

This clone was observed a few times. The V call is TRBV19, the J call TRBJ2-1, with 8 nucleotides matching TRBD2. With V trimmed by 7 bases and J by 5 bases, 16 bases remained unmatched. The CDR3 length is 17 residues. The V gene's germline CDR1 is LNHDA and CDR2 SQIVND (reference sequence). The CDR3 nucleotides are TGTGCCAGTATTGGGGCTAGCGGGCAAGATCCCCACAATGAGCAGTTCTTC. Amino acids: CASIGASGQDPHNEQFF.

The chain combines TRBV6-6 with TRBJ2-4, with D hard to call. Germline V gene data show CDR1 as MNHNY and CDR2 as SVGAGI (reference sequence). V was shortened by 5 bases and J by 1 base, with 9 bases between the two germline ends. The CDR3 is 14 amino acids. CDR3 sequence (DNA): TGTGCCAGCAGTCCTCACCAGGCCAAAAACATTCAGTACTTC. Translating it yields CASSPHQAKNIQYF.

This clone was seen only a few times. This sequence joins TRBV5-1 and TRBJ2-3, with 10 bases lining up with TRBD2. CDR1 SGHRS and CDR2 YFSETQ come from the germline V gene. V gave up 4 bases and J gave up 0 bases; unmatched junction bases: 8. CDR3 size: 17 residues. The CDR3 loop is CASSPSGRVLSTDTQYF. The CDR3 bases are TGCGCCAGCAGCCCGAGCGGGAGGGTCTTAAGCACAGATACGCAGTATTTT.

The rearrangement links TRBV6-1 to TRBJ2-6; weak D call: TRBD2 (6 bases). Trimming pared 7 bases from V and 2 bases from J, leaving 12 bases between. The CDR3 loop spans 15 amino acids. CDR1 and CDR2 (germline): MNHNS, SASEGT. DNA of the CDR3: TGTGCCAGCATTCCTTGGGAGGCTGGGGCCAACGTCCTGACTTTC. It is translated as CASIPWEAGANVLTF.

The V call is TRBV29-1, the J call TRBJ2-1; TRBD2 agrees at 10 bases. CDR3 length: 13 residues. The germline gives CDR1 SQVTM, CDR2 ANQGSEA. V lost 6 bases, J lost 5 bases, and 4 bases stayed unmatched. The chain's CDR3 is CSVGLAAHNEQFF. CDR3 in DNA: TGCAGCGTAGGACTAGCGGCACACAATGAGCAGTTCTTC.

As for this clone: No DNA is shown, since the ends of the CDR3 on it are uncertain; the CDR3 is the one TCRdb lists. The chain recombines TRBV28 with TRBJ1-1. Germline V gene sequence: CDR1 MDHEN, CDR2 SYDVKM. The length of the CDR3 is 19 amino acids, counting both ends. The CDR3 region is CASSFLWTEGTFLRTEAFF.

J is TRBJ1-1 and V is TRBV7-8; D may be TRBD1 (6 bases). The CDR3 totals 14 residues. Trimming shortened V by 5 bases and J by 6 bases, and 16 bases separated the two germline ends. The germline V gene encodes CDR1 SGHVS and CDR2 FQNEAQ. CDR3 nucleotides: TGTGCCAGCAGCCCCCACAGGGTTACTGCTGAAGCTTTCTTT. This gives the protein CASSPHRVTAEAFF. The full variable domain, rest sourced from reference TRBV7-8 and TRBJ1-1, is GAGVSQSPRYKVAKRGQDVALRCDPISGHVSLFWYQQALGQGPEFLTYFQNEAQLDKSGLPSDRFFAERPEGSVSTLKIQRTQQEDSAVYLCASSPHRVTAEAFFGQGTRLTVV.

This clone was observed a few times. The rearrangement links TRBV18 to TRBJ2-7, with TRBD1 matching 7 bases. The CDR3 spans 13 residues. Trimming removed 3 bases from V and 6 bases from J; junction bases left unmatched: 5. The germline CDR1 and CDR2 sequences are KGHSH and LQKENI. The DNA of the CDR3 is TGTGCCAGCTCACCCGCCGGGACAGTCGAGCAGTACTTC. Translation: CASSPAGTVEQYF.

V is TRBV30 and J is TRBJ1-1; 7 nucleotides match TRBD1. Per the germline V gene, CDR1 is GTSNPN and CDR2 is SVGIG (reference sequence). The CDR3 contains 16 residues. With V trimmed by 6 bases and J by 4 bases, 17 bases remained unmatched. Here the CDR3 DNA reads TGTGCCTGTTCTCCGGGAAGGGGGCGTAAGAGCACTGAAGCTTTCTTT. Translating it yields CACSPGRGRKSTEAFF.

A few counts support this clone. The chain combines TRBV28 with TRBJ2-5; TRBD2 agrees at 7 bases. V lost 3 bases to trimming and J lost 4 bases; unmatched junction nucleotides: 8. This CDR3 is built from 15 residues. Germline V gives CDR1 MDHEN, CDR2 SYDVKM. This chain's CDR3 is CASSLGGVSRETQYF. The CDR3 coding sequence is TGTGCCAGCAGTTTGGGGGGGGTTTCCAGAGAGACCCAGTACTTC.

This clone was observed a few times. V is TRBV30 and J is TRBJ2-7; D might be TRBD2 (6 bases). CDR3 size: 16 residues. Trimming shortened V by 2 bases and J by 1 base, and 18 bases separated the two germline ends. Per germline, CDR1 GTSNPN and CDR2 SVGIG (reference sequence). CDR3 amino acids: CAWSFPLLASSYEQYF. Written as DNA, the CDR3 is TGTGCCTGGAGTTTCCCTCTGCTAGCGAGTTCCTACGAGCAGTACTTC.

This clone was observed a handful of times. The chain recombines TRBV6-5 with TRBJ1-4; 7 bases match TRBD1. CDR1 MNHEY and CDR2 SVGAGI come from the germline V gene. The V segment lost 6 bases and the J segment 8 bases; nucleotides outside the gene matches: 12. This CDR3 spans 15 amino acids. CDR3 coding DNA: TGTGCCAGCAGACCCCGACAGGGAAGAAGGGAAAAACTGTTTTTT. It encodes CASRPRQGRREKLFF.

The chain links TRBV5-1 to TRBJ1-2; 8 bases are a match to TRBD1. V dropped 4 bases and J dropped 8; count of bases not matched to a gene: 7. Germline V lookup: CDR1 SGHRS, CDR2 YFSETQ. The CDR3 spans 13 residues. CDR3 nucleotide sequence: TGCGCCAGCAGCCCGGACAGGGTTCAGGGCTACACCTTC. Translated, it gives CASSPDRVQGYTF.

The genes are TRBV9 and TRBJ1-6; weak D call: TRBD1 (5 bases). The CDR3 loop spans 14 amino acids. V was pared by 0 bases and J by 9 bases, with 10 bases between. The germline V gene has CDR1 SGDLS and CDR2 YYNGEE. CDR3 protein: CASSVDPGRSPLHF. The CDR3 bases are TGTGCCAGCAGCGTAGATCCAGGGCGTTCACCCCTCCACTTT.

The J gene is TRBJ2-7, the V gene TRBV9, with TRBD2 matching 8 bases. This CDR3 has 15 residues. Germline loops: CDR1 SGDLS, CDR2 YYNGEE. With 0 bases clipped from V and 3 bases from J, the junction kept 5 bases outside the gene matches. CDR3 sequence (DNA): TGTGCCAGCAGCGTAGCTAGCGGGTATATCTACGAGCAGTACTTC. This translates into CASSVASGYIYEQYF.

The rearrangement uses TRBV5-1 and TRBJ2-7; D is perhaps TRBD2 (6 bases). The CDR3 extends over 14 amino acids. The V gene's germline CDR1 is SGHRS and CDR2 YFSETQ. Trimming took 0 bases from V and 3 from J, leaving 10 bases between them. The chain's CDR3 is CASSLDSGNYEQYF. In DNA form, the CDR3 reads TGCGCCAGCAGCTTGGATAGCGGCAACTACGAGCAGTACTTC.

This chain's CDR3 is CASSMGHYSGANVLTF. CDR3 in DNA: TGTGCCAGTAGTATGGGACATTACTCTGGGGCCAACGTCCTGACTTTC. The chain joins TRBV19 to TRBJ2-6; possible D gene TRBD1, 6 bases. From germline, CDR1 is LNHDA and CDR2 SQIVND (reference sequence). The length of the CDR3 is 16 residues. V lost 3 bases and J lost 0, with 9 bases in between.

In DNA form, the CDR3 reads TGTGCCAGCAGCCCCGAGGCGCGAATCAACGAGCAGTACTTC. Its translation is CASSPEARINEQYF. V gene TRBV9 combines with J gene TRBJ2-7; D is undetermined. CDR1 and CDR2 (germline): SGDLS, YYNGEE. Trimming cost V 4 bases and J 5 bases, with 16 bases left between them. This CDR3 is built from 14 residues.

In this sample, this clone turned up a few times. Here the CDR3 DNA reads TGTGCCAGCAGCCCCTTCCCGACTCGCACCTACGAGCAGTACTTC. Translated, it gives CASSPFPTRTYEQYF. This rearrangement joins TRBV7-2 to TRBJ2-7, with no clear D. Germline V gene data show CDR1 as SGHTA and CDR2 as FQGNSA. V was cut by 5 bases and J by 2 bases, with 16 bases left in between. This CDR3 contains 15 residues.

This clone was detected only a few times. This chain joins TRBV10-3 and TRBJ2-1; 7 bases fit TRBD1. Trimming took 0 bases from V and 1 from J; bases not matched to a gene: 9. Germline assignment: CDR1 ENHRY and CDR2 SYGVKD. The CDR3 runs 18 residues. CDR3 region: CAISESTKHRGSYNEQFF. CDR3 in DNA: TGTGCCATCAGTGAGTCGACTAAACACAGGGGTTCCTACAATGAGCAGTTCTTC.

The chain combines TRBV5-1 with TRBJ2-5; 8 bases line up with TRBD2. The CDR3 length is 15 residues. Trimming removed 4 bases from V and 5 bases from J; junction bases left unmatched: 10. The germline V gene encodes CDR1 SGHRS and CDR2 YFSETQ. The CDR3 here is CASSLTAGAGETQYF. DNA of the CDR3: TGCGCCAGCAGCCTAACAGCGGGGGCGGGGGAGACCCAGTACTTC. Supplemented by reference TRBV5-1 and TRBJ2-5, the full variable domain reads KAGVTQTPRYLIKTRGQQVTLSCSPISGHRSVSWYQQTPGQGLQFLFEYFSETQRNKGNFPGRFSGRQFSNSRSEMNVSTLELGDSALYLCASSLTAGAGETQYFGPGTRLLVL.